The 27 T cell receptor beta chains listed next were all sequenced from one sample in a study of T-cell reconstitution after alpha-beta-depleted transplantation in children. Construction of the TCRbeta library involved unique molecular identifiers. One entry per CDR3 protein results from TCRdb running MiXCR on the PCR reads. The sample contains 550,000 to 600,000 distinct CDR3 sequences, roughly 24% of which appear only once. The sample in question was PBMCs, mostly from graft donor cells, obtained 360 days after TCRalphabeta/CD19-depleted stem cell transplant. These receptors all stem from a boy under two years old who had a stem cell transplant for acute myeloid leukemia, so the T cells may come from the graft donor.

This clonotype was counted ten times or more. The V gene is TRBV28, the J gene TRBJ2-2, with no clear D. V shed 2 bases and J shed 3 bases, with 13 bases lying between them. This CDR3 region has 16 residues. CDR1 is MDHEN, CDR2 SYDVKM, per germline. The CDR3 region is CASSLGEIADTGELFF. DNA of the CDR3: TGTGCCAGCAGTTTAGGAGAGATCGCGGACACCGGGGAGCTGTTTTTT.

In its sample, this clonotype was seen many times. This chain connects TRBV7-2 to TRBJ1-3, with D possibly TRBD1 on 6 matching bases. From germline, CDR1 is SGHTA and CDR2 FQGNSA. Trimming removed 5 bases from V and 4 bases from J, with 12 bases in between. The CDR3 spans 14 residues. CDR3 nucleotide sequence: TGTGCCAGCAGCCTCAGGGGCTCCGGAAACACCATATATTTT. Encoded protein: CASSLRGSGNTIYF.

This clonotype was counted many times. The V call is TRBV28, the J call TRBJ1-4, with a tentative D call TRBD1 (5 bases). The germline CDR1 and CDR2 sequences are MDHEN and SYDVKM. The CDR3 loop spans 17 amino acids. Between the trimmed V and J ends, which lost 2 bases and 5 bases, there was a span of 18 bases. The CDR3 spells CASSLGPGRSSNEKLFF. The CDR3 DNA follows: TGTGCCAGCAGTTTAGGCCCGGGACGATCATCGAATGAAAAACTGTTTTTT.

The CDR3 protein is CASSQDGPGAGTDTQYF. The CDR3 DNA follows: TGCGCCAGCAGCCAAGACGGTCCAGGGGCTGGCACAGATACGCAGTATTTT. This chain joins TRBV4-3 and TRBJ2-3; D perhaps matches TRBD1 (6 bases). This CDR3 comprises 17 residues. V gave up 0 bases and J gave up 1 base, with 14 bases separating them. Looked up from germline, CDR1 is LGHNA and CDR2 is YSLEER.

CDR3 bases: TGCGCCAGCAGCTTCTCAGGGCGTTCCCTTCACTATGGCTACACCTTC. Encoded protein: CASSFSGRSLHYGYTF. The chain carries TRBV5-1 and TRBJ1-2; maybe TRBD1 (5 bases). The CDR3 contains 16 residues. The germline V gene encodes CDR1 SGHRS and CDR2 YFSETQ. V was trimmed by 2 bases and J by 3 bases, leaving 17 bases between them. Together with reference TRBV5-1 and TRBJ1-2, the CDR3 gives the full variable domain: KAGVTQTPRYLIKTRGQQVTLSCSPISGHRSVSWYQQTPGQGLQFLFEYFSETQRNKGNFPGRFSGRQFSNSRSEMNVSTLELGDSALYLCASSFSGRSLHYGYTFGSGTRLTVV.

The chain recombines TRBV12-3 or TRBV12-4 with TRBJ2-4, with D possibly called TRBD1 or TRBD2 (5 bases each). The CDR3 spans 15 residues. The ends were cut back, 5 bases at V and 4 bases at J, with 15 bases in the middle. The CDR3 protein is CASSPPRGRKNIQYF. The CDR3 DNA follows: TGTGCCAGCAGTCCTCCGAGGGGACGGAAAAACATTCAGTACTTC.

This clonotype was counted between two and nine times. The chain is built from TRBV12-3 or TRBV12-4 and TRBJ2-2, with D perhaps TRBD1 or TRBD2 (6 bases each). The V end was cut by 3 bases, the J end by 2 bases, with 10 bases between. This CDR3 spans 15 amino acids. The CDR3 region is CASSFKGGNTGELFF. The CDR3 DNA reads as TGTGCCAGCAGTTTTAAGGGGGGCAACACCGGGGAGCTGTTTTTT.

This clonotype showed up many times. This sequence joins TRBV6-1 and TRBJ2-1; 9 bases fit TRBD1. CDR1 is MNHNS, CDR2 SASEGT, per germline. The ends lost 7 bases at V and 9 bases at J; junction bases unmatched: 10. The CDR3 is 14 amino acids. The CDR3 spells CASIQTGQGTEQFF. In DNA, the CDR3 is TGTGCCAGCATCCAGACGGGACAGGGAACTGAGCAGTTCTTC.

This clonotype was recorded a few times. V is TRBV11-2 and J is TRBJ2-1; perhaps D is TRBD1 or TRBD2 (6 bases each). Per the germline V gene, CDR1 is SGHAT and CDR2 is FQNNGV. Trimming stripped 6 bases from V and 3 bases from J, with 12 bases between. The CDR3 covers 14 residues. CDR3 sequence: CASRRGTLYNEQFF. CDR3 DNA: TGTGCCAGCAGGCGCGGGACACTCTACAATGAGCAGTTCTTC.

V usage is TRBV20-1 and J usage is TRBJ1-2; a possible D gene is TRBD1 (5 bases). Germline V CDR1 and CDR2: DFQATT, SNEGSKA (reference sequence). The length of the CDR3 is 14 residues. The V end lost 2 bases, the J end lost 2 bases, and 12 bases lay between the germline ends. The DNA of the CDR3 is TGCAGTGCTAGACGGCAGGGCCTCAACTATGGCTACACCTTC. Translation gives CSARRQGLNYGYTF.

This rearrangement joins TRBV20-1 to TRBJ2-7; possibly TRBD1 or TRBD2 for D (6 bases each). V was trimmed by 6 bases and J by 4 bases, leaving 16 bases between them. CDR1 is DFQATT and CDR2 is SNEGSKA in the germline V gene (reference sequence). The CDR3 has 13 amino acids. CDR3 coding DNA: TGCAGTGCCAAGGCCGGGGGCGAGTACGAGCAGTACGTC. Protein sequence: CSAKAGGEYEQYV.

This clonotype was recorded at least ten times. This sequence joins TRBV12-5 and TRBJ2-5; D is possibly TRBD1 or TRBD2 (5 bases each). Germline assignment: CDR1 LGHNT and CDR2 FRNRAP. CDR3 length: 16 amino acids. The V end was cut by 0 bases, the J end by 4 bases, with 15 bases between. CDR3 amino acids: CASGLVVEGGGETQYF. CDR3 DNA sequence: TGTGCTAGTGGTTTGGTAGTAGAGGGTGGGGGAGAGACCCAGTACTTC.

This clonotype was recorded a few times. V is TRBV7-6 and J is TRBJ2-7; 8 bases align to TRBD1. V trimming: 3 bases; J trimming: 6 bases; junction bases outside the gene matches: 7. From germline, CDR1 is SGHVS and CDR2 FNYEAQ. CDR3 length: 14 residues. The CDR3 spells CASSLQDRVGEQYF. The CDR3, as DNA: TGTGCCAGCAGCTTGCAGGACAGGGTTGGCGAGCAGTACTTC.

The chain employs TRBV5-1 and TRBJ1-1; D ambiguous. The CDR3 covers 17 residues. CDR1 is SGHRS, CDR2 YFSETQ, per germline. V was trimmed by 0 bases and J by 0 bases, leaving 15 bases between them. The CDR3 here is CASSLAGYTSVNTEAFF. The CDR3 DNA sequence: TGCGCCAGCAGCTTGGCCGGGTACACCAGCGTGAACACTGAAGCTTTCTTT. The whole variable domain, remainder taken from reference TRBV5-1 and TRBJ1-1, is KAGVTQTPRYLIKTRGQQVTLSCSPISGHRSVSWYQQTPGQGLQFLFEYFSETQRNKGNFPGRFSGRQFSNSRSEMNVSTLELGDSALYLCASSLAGYTSVNTEAFFGQGTRLTVV.

CDR3 residues: CAQHIGQGQETQYF. DNA of the CDR3: TGTGCCCAGCACATAGGACAGGGTCAAGAGACCCAGTACTTC. This chain links TRBV7-9 with TRBJ2-5, with TRBD1 matching 8 bases. The J segment lost 2 bases and the V segment lost 11 bases, leaving 10 bases of the junction unmatched. This CDR3 comprises 14 residues. The germline CDR1 and CDR2 sequences are SEHNR and FQNEAQ (reference sequence).

This clonotype was seen repeatedly, ten times or more. The V call is TRBV20-1, the J call TRBJ2-6, with TRBD2 matching over 8 bases. Germline V gene data show CDR1 as DFQATT and CDR2 as SNEGSKA (reference sequence). CDR3 length: 18 amino acids. V lost 0 bases to trimming and J lost 0 bases; unmatched junction nucleotides: 7. In DNA form, the CDR3 reads TGCAGTGCTAGAGAAGGGATAGCGGGGATCTCTGGGGCCAACGTCCTGACTTTC. It is translated as CSAREGIAGISGANVLTF.

This clonotype occurred many times. This chain uses TRBV15 with TRBJ2-3; D remains unclear. V lost 9 bases and J lost 6, with 10 bases in between. CDR1 and CDR2 (germline): LNHNV, YYDKDF (reference sequence). The CDR3 totals 11 residues. In DNA form, the CDR3 reads TGTGCCACGAGAAGCGTGGATACGCAGTATTTT. Translated: CATRSVDTQYF.

The chain has TRBV6-2 or TRBV6-3 and TRBJ2-1; 8 bases agree with TRBD2. Germline CDR1 and CDR2: MNHEY and SVGEGT. J lost 0 bases, V lost 7 bases, and 14 bases had no gene match. The CDR3 has 18 residues. The CDR3 DNA sequence: TGTGCCAGCACCCCTGGGACTAGTGACATGAGCTCCTACAATGAGCAGTTCTTC. It is translated as CASTPGTSDMSSYNEQFF.

This clonotype was observed a handful of times. V gene TRBV20-1 combines with J gene TRBJ2-7; weak D call: TRBD1 (6 bases). Trimming pared 4 bases from V and 3 bases from J, leaving 22 bases between. Germline V gives CDR1 DFQATT, CDR2 SNEGSKA (reference sequence). This CDR3 has 16 residues. DNA for the CDR3: TGCAGTGCTAAAACGGGACAAGGTTCGCTAAACTACGAGCAGTACTTC. Protein product: CSAKTGQGSLNYEQYF.

J is TRBJ1-5 and V is TRBV6-1; D might be TRBD1 (5 bases). The CDR3 loop spans 12 amino acids. V was trimmed by 6 bases and J by 5 bases, leaving 8 bases between them. Germline-derived CDR1 and CDR2 are MNHNS and SASEGT. The CDR3: CASRLGDQPQHF. The CDR3 nucleotides read TGTGCCAGCAGGCTGGGGGATCAGCCCCAGCATTTT.

This clonotype appeared many times. The J gene is TRBJ2-1, the V gene TRBV7-2; D might be TRBD1 (5 bases). Deletions cut 5 bases from V and 4 bases from J, with 15 bases between. The CDR3 has 15 amino acids. The germline CDR1 and CDR2 sequences are SGHTA and FQGNSA. The CDR3, as DNA: TGTGCCAGCAGCCCCGGCCGCGCAGGGTACAATGAGCAGTTCTTC. This translates into CASSPGRAGYNEQFF.

This clonotype was seen a few times. V usage is TRBV20-1 and J usage is TRBJ2-3, with 8 positions matching TRBD2. The length of the CDR3 is 17 residues. With V trimmed by 4 bases and J by 2 bases, 14 bases remained unmatched. CDR1 and CDR2 (germline): DFQATT, SNEGSKA (reference sequence). The CDR3 coding sequence is TGCAGTGCTAAATTAAGGACGGCGGGGGGTCACACAGATACGCAGTATTTT. Encoded protein: CSAKLRTAGGHTDTQYF.

The DNA of the CDR3 is TGTGCCTGGAGTGTCGGCAGGGAAATTCAGCCCCAGCATTTT. Its protein product is CAWSVGREIQPQHF. The V call is TRBV30, the J call TRBJ1-5, with a possible D match to TRBD1 (5 bases). The germline CDR1 and CDR2 sequences are GTSNPN and SVGIG (reference sequence). V was shortened by 0 bases and J by 6 bases, with 12 bases between the two germline ends. The CDR3 sequence is 14 residues long.

This clonotype was seen more than once but under ten times. The chain has TRBV20-1 and TRBJ1-4, with D perhaps TRBD1 (6 bases). Germline V gene data show CDR1 as DFQATT and CDR2 as SNEGSKA (reference sequence). Trimming left V 2 bases short and J 6 bases short, with 7 bases between. The CDR3 spans 12 residues. Here the CDR3 DNA reads TGCAGTGCTAGAAGGGGGGATGAAAAACTGTTTTTT. Amino acid sequence: CSARRGDEKLFF.

This chain uses TRBV30 with TRBJ2-5; 8 bases map to TRBD1. This CDR3 has 12 residues. From germline, CDR1 is GTSNPN and CDR2 SVGIG (reference sequence). Trimming at V came to 1 base and at J to 5 bases, leaving 0 bases not matched to a gene. CDR3 bases: TGTGCCTGGAGTGGACAGGGGGAGACCCAGTACTTC. Amino acids: CAWSGQGETQYF.

This clonotype came up a few times. The chain carries TRBV6-1 and TRBJ2-2; TRBD2 agrees at 12 bases. This CDR3 spans 14 amino acids. CDR1 and CDR2 (germline): MNHNS, SASEGT. The junction had 4 bases not matched to a gene; V was cut back by 7 bases and J by 7 bases. The CDR3 DNA sequence: TGTGCCAGCAACCCACTAGCGGGGGGCGGGGAGCTGTTTTTT. Translation gives CASNPLAGGGELFF.

This clonotype was found many times. The chain combines TRBV20-1 with TRBJ1-1; 7 nucleotides line up with TRBD1. CDR1 DFQATT and CDR2 SNEGSKA come from the germline V gene (reference sequence). The CDR3 runs 13 residues. The V segment lost 3 bases and the J segment 4 bases; nucleotides outside the gene matches: 5. The DNA of the CDR3 is TGCAGTGCTAGCCGGACAGGTCCCACTGAAGCTTTCTTT. Translating it yields CSASRTGPTEAFF.